This is a list of T cell receptor beta chains from one sample in a study of identical twins. TCRdb used MiXCR to reprocess the 5' RACE reads, holding one entry per CDR3 protein. The table shows roughly 480,000 distinct CDR3 sequences, with roughly a quarter occurring only once. The data also belong to a second study, concerning T cells expressing NK-cell markers.

Source material: CD4+ T cells sorted from blood. These receptors originate from a young woman in good health. Each CDR3 is given with its conserved first and last residue. Fields, in order: J gene, clone size, D gene, V gene, CDR3 protein, CDR3 DNA. D genes are given only for firm matches. Some rows mark clone size as missing; the rest say once, few, many or name a class of expanded clone.

>TRBJ2-5|-|TRBD2|TRBV20-1
CSGTSGQETQYF
TGCAGTGGGACTAGCGGCCAAGAGACCCAGTACTTC
>TRBJ2-4|few|-|TRBV7-2
CASTFLWGRQGNIQYF
TGTGCCAGCACCTTCTTATGGGGAAGGCAGGGGAACATTCAGTACTTC
>TRBJ1-4|-|-|TRBV5-1
CASHLGGEGGEKLFF
TGCGCCAGCCACCTCGGGGGCGAGGGTGGTGAAAAACTGTTTTTT
>TRBJ2-2|-|TRBD1|TRBV9
CASSVRQGARTGELFF
TGTGCCAGCAGCGTGAGACAGGGGGCGAGAACCGGGGAGCTGTTTTTT
>TRBJ2-1|-|TRBD2|TRBV9
CASSVVSGTSGRNEQFF
TGTGCCAGCAGCGTAGTTTCAGGGACTAGCGGGAGGAATGAGCAGTTCTTC
>TRBJ2-7|few|TRBD1|TRBV20-1
CSARSGIERQGFSYEQYF
TGCAGTGCTAGATCCGGGATAGAGAGACAGGGATTCTCCTACGAGCAGTACTTC
>TRBJ2-3|-|TRBD2|TRBV3-1
CASSRVSGTDTQYF
TGTGCCAGCAGCCGAGTTAGCGGGACAGATACGCAGTATTTT
>TRBJ2-5|-|TRBD2|TRBV7-9
CASSPRGVRETQYF
TGTGCCAGCAGCCCGCGGGGGGTGAGAGAGACCCAGTACTTC
>TRBJ1-2|-|-|TRBV10-3
CAISDQAVAGYTF
TGTGCCATCAGTGATCAGGCGGTAGCTGGCTACACCTTC
>TRBJ2-3|-|-|TRBV5-1
CASSLARVPDTQYF
TGCGCCAGCAGCTTGGCCAGGGTCCCAGATACGCAGTATTTT
>TRBJ2-5|-|-|TRBV5-1
CASQGVQETQYF
TGCGCCAGCCAGGGAGTCCAAGAGACCCAGTACTTC
>TRBJ2-3|-|-|TRBV7-9
CASSRGTSGGTQYF
TGTGCCAGCAGCCGAGGGACCTCGGGCGGTACGCAGTATTTT
>TRBJ2-1|few|TRBD2|TRBV3-1
CASSQAASGRAPPFF
TGTGCCAGCAGCCAAGCCGCTAGCGGGAGGGCCCCACCGTTCTTC
>TRBJ1-2|few|-|TRBV7-2
CASSSQRLRQDRYGYTF
TGTGCCAGCAGCTCCCAAAGACTAAGACAGGACCGCTATGGCTACACCTTC
>TRBJ2-3|few|TRBD2|TRBV5-1
CASSPFAGGDTQYF
TGCGCCAGCAGCCCTTTTGCGGGAGGAGATACGCAGTATTTT
>TRBJ2-7|few|TRBD2|TRBV7-9
CASSDARAGDLYEQYF
TGTGCCAGCAGCGACGCTCGAGCGGGAGATCTATACGAGCAGTACTTC
>TRBJ2-7|-|TRBD2|TRBV20-1
CSARGSGSIYEQYF
TGCAGTGCTAGGGGTAGCGGGAGTATCTACGAGCAGTACTTC
>TRBJ2-3|few|-|TRBV20-1
CSARVTPDNTDTQYF
TGCAGTGCTAGGGTCACCCCCGATAATACAGATACGCAGTATTTT
>TRBJ2-3|few|-|TRBV6-1
CASTPEGGLPDTQYF
TGTGCCAGCACTCCGGAGGGGGGGCTTCCAGATACGCAGTATTTT
>TRBJ2-1|-|TRBD1|TRBV10-3
CAIRDRAGPYNEQFF
TGTGCCATCAGGGACAGGGCAGGACCCTACAATGAGCAGTTCTTC
>TRBJ2-2|-|-|TRBV12-3/TRBV12-4
CASSKRAGLNTGELFF
TGTGCCAGCAGCAAGCGGGCGGGGCTGAACACCGGGGAGCTGTTTTTT
>TRBJ1-1|few|TRBD1|TRBV2
CASSDRDRGYLNTEAFF
TGTGCCAGCAGTGACCGGGACAGGGGATATTTGAACACTGAAGCTTTCTTT
>TRBJ2-7|few|-|TRBV7-8
CASSLVGQRDEQYF
TGTGCCAGCAGCCTGGTGGGACAACGAGACGAGCAGTACTTC
>TRBJ2-3|-|-|TRBV20-1
CSASPDDGDTQYF
TGCAGTGCTAGTCCCGACGACGGAGATACGCAGTATTTT
>TRBJ1-4|few|-|TRBV5-4
CASSDRAPGDEKLFF
TGTGCCAGCAGCGACCGGGCGCCAGGGGACGAAAAACTGTTTTTT
>TRBJ2-1|-|-|TRBV12-3/TRBV12-4
CASSLVGYEQFF
TGTGCCAGCAGTCTCGTGGGCTATGAGCAGTTCTTC
>TRBJ2-7|few|TRBD1|TRBV20-1
CSAPGSGTGSVYEQYF
TGCAGTGCTCCCGGCTCGGGGACAGGGAGTGTTTACGAGCAGTACTTC
>TRBJ2-1|-|-|TRBV5-1
CASSRGSSSSYNEQFF
TGCGCCAGCAGCCGGGGTAGTTCGAGCTCCTACAATGAGCAGTTCTTC
>TRBJ2-5|-|-|TRBV27
CASRYRGQETQYF
TGTGCCAGTAGATACAGAGGCCAAGAGACCCAGTACTTC
>TRBJ2-6|few|TRBD1|TRBV20-1
CSADTGAGANVLTF
TGCAGTGCAGATACAGGGGCTGGGGCCAACGTCCTGACTTTC
>TRBJ1-6|-|TRBD1|TRBV5-6
CASSILQGKGRSPLHF
TGTGCCAGCAGCATATTACAGGGGAAGGGCCGTTCACCCCTCCACTTT